This passage covers 21 T cell receptor beta chains from one sample sequenced in a study of cytomegalovirus exposure and HLA in healthy donors. PCR primers comprised 60 Vbeta and 13 Jbeta primers. The repertoire was sequenced with immunoSEQ multiplex PCR; TCRdb's copy has only in-frame clones and lacks some. The sample totals 40,000 to 60,000 clones; its top ten clones hold 5.5% to 6.5%. The sequencing input was PBMCs. These receptors all come from a male donor in good health and CMV-seropositive.

In regard to this clone: Other DNA sequences in the sample encode the same CDR3. The chain recombines TRBV5-1 with TRBJ2-7; 9 nucleotides line up with TRBD1. The germline V gene has CDR1 SGHRS and CDR2 YFSETQ. This CDR3 region has 13 residues. The V gene end was trimmed by 4 bases and the J gene end by 3 bases; junction bases not matched to a gene: 2. CDR3 nucleotide sequence: TGCGCCAGCAGCACGGGACAGGGCTACGAGCAGTACTTC. It specifies CASSTGQGYEQYF.

The chain combines TRBV9 with TRBJ2-7; TRBD2 agrees at 9 bases. Germline V gene lookup returns CDR1 SGDLS and CDR2 YYNGEE. The CDR3 has 17 amino acids. Trimming took 0 bases from V and 0 from J; bases not matched to a gene: 7. CDR3 region: CASSVGLAGPPSYEQYF. The CDR3 DNA sequence: TGTGCCAGCAGCGTAGGGCTAGCGGGGCCCCCCTCCTACGAGCAGTACTTC.

For this clone: The junction differs from germline at one of its ends, possibly a read error. Other DNA sequences from this sample encode an identical CDR3 as well. V gene TRBV7-3 combines with J gene TRBJ2-2; a possible D gene is TRBD2 (5 bases). Germline-derived CDR1 and CDR2 are SGHTA and FQGTGA. This CDR3 spans 14 amino acids. DNA for the CDR3: TGTGCCAGTAGCTCGGGATCGAACACCGGGGAGCTGTTTTTT. Its translation is CASSSGSNTGELFF. The whole variable domain, filled in from reference TRBV7-3 and TRBJ2-2, reads GAGVSQTPSNKVTEKGKYVELRCDPISGHTALYWYRQSLGQGPEFLIYFQGTGAADDSGLPNDRFFAVRPEGSVSTLKIQRTERGDSAVYLCASSSGSNTGELFFGEGSRLTVL.

The CDR3 nucleotides are TGTGCCAGCAGCTTGGCCGCAGGAGAAGCTTTCTTT. This gives the protein CASSLAAGEAFF. The V call is TRBV5-6, the J call TRBJ1-1, with D uncertain. Trimming left V 0 bases short and J 8 bases short, with 8 bases between. The CDR3 consists of 12 residues. Germline-derived CDR1 and CDR2 are SGHDT and YYEEEE.

The chain carries TRBV19 and TRBJ2-7; 9 bases agree with TRBD1. The CDR3 runs 15 residues. From germline, CDR1 is LNHDA and CDR2 SQIVND (reference sequence). V lost 5 bases, J lost 3 bases, and 8 bases stayed unmatched. This CDR3 reads CASSEDRGPFYEQYF. The CDR3 region has the DNA TGTGCCAGTAGTGAGGACAGGGGACCTTTCTACGAGCAGTACTTC.

This sequence joins TRBV30 and TRBJ1-1; 10 bases are a match to TRBD1. Germline assignment: CDR1 GTSNPN and CDR2 SVGIG (reference sequence). The CDR3 spans 14 residues. The ends lost 3 bases at V and 7 bases at J; junction bases unmatched: 8. The CDR3 loop is CAWRRQGAQSEAFF. CDR3 DNA: TGTGCCTGGAGGAGACAGGGGGCCCAAAGTGAAGCTTTCTTT.

V and J are TRBV25-1 and TRBJ2-3, with D tentatively TRBD1 (6 bases). This CDR3 is 17 amino acids long. V was trimmed by 4 bases and J by 2 bases, leaving 19 bases between them. The germline V gene encodes CDR1 MGHDK and CDR2 SYGVNS. DNA of the CDR3: TGTGCCAGCAGTGCCCTAGGGCAGGGGCTTCTCACAGATACGCAGTATTTT. It specifies CASSALGQGLLTDTQYF.

The chain employs TRBV19 and TRBJ1-6; 10 bases fit TRBD1. CDR1 and CDR2 from the germline V gene are LNHDA and SQIVND (reference sequence). The CDR3 extends over 15 amino acids. With 2 bases clipped from V and 8 bases from J, the junction kept 3 bases outside the gene matches. CDR3 in amino acids: CASSITGTGDSPLHF. The CDR3 region has the DNA TGTGCCAGTAGTATAACCGGGACAGGGGATTCACCCCTCCACTTT.

The chain uses TRBV2 and TRBJ2-7; tentative D call: TRBD1 (5 bases). V gave up 3 bases and J gave up 2 bases, with 17 bases separating them. The CDR3 is 16 amino acids. Germline V lookup: CDR1 SNHLY, CDR2 FYNNEI. As DNA, the CDR3 is TGTGCCAGCAGTGATATACAGGTCATAAGAACCTACGAGCAGTACTTC. Translated, it gives CASSDIQVIRTYEQYF. The variable domain in full, completed from reference TRBV2 and TRBJ2-7, reads EPEVTQTPSHQVTQMGQEVILRCVPISNHLYFYWYRQILGQKVEFLVSFYNNEISEKSEIFDDQFSVERPDGSNFTLKIRSTKLEDSAMYFCASSDIQVIRTYEQYFGPGTRLTVT.

V is TRBV2 and J is TRBJ2-2; D remains unclear. Germline assignment: CDR1 SNHLY and CDR2 FYNNEI. The CDR3 consists of 13 residues. Trimming left V 6 bases short and J 5 bases short, with 10 bases between. This chain's CDR3 is CASRPRYTGELFF. In DNA, the CDR3 is TGTGCCAGCAGGCCCAGATATACCGGGGAGCTGTTTTTT.

The V gene is TRBV7-2, the J gene TRBJ2-5; 8 nucleotides agree with TRBD2. The CDR3 covers 17 residues. CDR1 and CDR2 from the germline V gene are SGHTA and FQGNSA. V gave up 0 bases and J gave up 4 bases; unmatched junction bases: 10. CDR3 DNA sequence: TGTGCCAGCAGCTTAGCGCTCGTTGGGAGCGGGGGAGAGACCCAGTACTTC. Encoded protein: CASSLALVGSGGETQYF.

CDR3 region: CASSPDRGKKKWDEQYF. CDR3 nucleotides: TGTGCCAGCAGCCCCGACAGGGGAAAAAAGAAATGGGACGAGCAGTACTTC. The chain is built from TRBV9 and TRBJ2-7; 8 nucleotides match TRBD1. CDR3 length equals 17 residues. The V gene end was trimmed by 4 bases and the J gene end by 5 bases; junction bases not matched to a gene: 17. Germline V gives CDR1 SGDLS, CDR2 YYNGEE.

The V call is TRBV30, the J call TRBJ2-7; possibly TRBD1 for D (5 bases). CDR1 GTSNPN and CDR2 SVGIG come from the germline V gene (reference sequence). Trimming removed 0 bases from V and 2 bases from J, with 11 bases in between. The CDR3 extends over 14 amino acids. The CDR3 DNA is TGTGCCTGGAGTGTGACAGCTTTAGCCTACGAGCAGTACTTC. Amino acid sequence: CAWSVTALAYEQYF.

The rearrangement links TRBV7-9 to TRBJ1-1; no definite D call. The CDR3 length is 13 residues. Trimming stripped 5 bases from V and 1 base from J, with 8 bases between. Germline values: CDR1 SEHNR, CDR2 FQNEAQ (reference sequence). The CDR3 loop is CASSGLGNTEAFF. The CDR3 DNA follows: TGTGCCAGCAGCGGACTGGGGAACACTGAAGCTTTCTTT. The variable domain in full, with the rest retrieved from reference TRBV7-9 and TRBJ1-1, is DTGVSQNPRHKITKRGQNVTFRCDPISEHNRLYWYRQTLGQGPEFLTYFQNEAQLEKSRLLSDRFSAERPKGSFSTLEIQRTEQGDSAMYLCASSGLGNTEAFFGQGTRLTVV.

The chain links TRBV9 to TRBJ2-1, with 12 nucleotides matching TRBD2. The CDR3 length is 17 residues. Looked up from germline, CDR1 is SGDLS and CDR2 is YYNGEE. Trimming took 4 bases from V and 6 from J; bases not matched to a gene: 11. This CDR3 is CASSPILSLAGGNEQFF. The CDR3 DNA is TGTGCCAGCAGCCCTATCCTCTCACTAGCGGGGGGCAATGAGCAGTTCTTC.

The chain links TRBV2 to TRBJ2-7, with a possible D match to TRBD2 (6 bases). The CDR3 contains 15 residues. Germline V CDR1 and CDR2: SNHLY, FYNNEI. Trimming shortened V by 6 bases and J by 3 bases, and 18 bases separated the two germline ends. The CDR3 region has the DNA TGTGCCAGCAGGGAGGGACCGCATCCCGTCTACGAGCAGTACTTC. It translates to CASREGPHPVYEQYF.

The chain employs TRBV28 and TRBJ1-5; 8 bases line up with TRBD1. Trimming removed 7 bases from V and 6 bases from J; junction bases left unmatched: 8. Germline V CDR1 and CDR2: MDHEN, SYDVKM. The CDR3 sequence is 14 residues long. Written as DNA, the CDR3 is TGTGCCAGCAAAAGTCCGACAGGGGTTCAGCCCCAGCATTTT. Amino acid sequence: CASKSPTGVQPQHF.

The chain uses TRBV7-9 and TRBJ1-4, with 8 nucleotides matching TRBD1. Trimming cost V 5 bases and J 8 bases; bases outside gene matches: 10. Germline assignment: CDR1 SEHNR and CDR2 FQNEAQ (reference sequence). The CDR3 runs 15 residues. The CDR3 here is CASSKAPDRGEKLFF. For the CDR3, the DNA is TGTGCCAGCAGCAAGGCCCCCGACAGGGGAGAAAAACTGTTTTTT.

The rearrangement links TRBV11-2 to TRBJ2-5; D might be TRBD2 (6 bases). Germline V lookup: CDR1 SGHAT, CDR2 FQNNGV. V lost 0 bases, J lost 7 bases, and 9 bases lay in between. The CDR3 has 13 residues. CDR3 in amino acids: CASSLERDRTQYF. CDR3 coding DNA: TGTGCCAGCAGCTTAGAGCGGGATAGGACCCAGTACTTC.

Remarks on this clone: At one end, the junction sequence differs from germline, possibly due to a read error. The V gene is TRBV5-4, the J gene TRBJ1-2; D is undetermined. The length of the CDR3 is 15 residues. Germline assignment: CDR1 SGHNT and CDR2 YYREEE (reference sequence). In nucleotides, the CDR3 is TGTGCCAGCGGCTTGCCACGAGGAATTATAGGCGGCTACACCTTC. Amino acid sequence: CASGLPRGIIGGYTF.

The chain uses TRBV9 and TRBJ1-6; no definite D call. V lost 2 bases and J 7 bases, leaving 13 bases between the germline ends. Germline V gene lookup returns CDR1 SGDLS and CDR2 YYNGEE. The CDR3 is 15 residues long. The CDR3 loop reads CASSVDSNGNSPLHF. CDR3 bases: TGTGCCAGCAGCGTGGACTCAAACGGGAATTCACCCCTCCACTTT.